This entry is about one T cell receptor beta chain. Antigen: not known. Germline CDR1 reads WNHNN; CDR2 reads SYGVQD (reference sequence). The CDR3 contains 15 residues. The trim removed 0 bases at V and 5 bases at J, leaving 2 bases unmatched. These data belong to a study of T cells in Graves' hyperthyroidism and ophthalmopathy. Overall study context: Peripheral blood specimens were obtained at initial diagnosis, prior to any treatment.

The study's findings and limits: Peripheral blood also featured most of the thyroid clonotypes expanded above 0.001.

Patients between 18 and 65 years old had hyperthyroidism, newly diagnosed and lasting under 2 months. Diagnosis relied on clinical symptoms, serum thyroxine and TRAb, thyroid ultrasound and orbital computed tomography. Amplified regions were TCR beta CDR3 sequences from RNA transcripts. Carried out on the TCR CDR3, a first-round RT-PCR used the HTBI primer set. In TCRdb, the multiplex PCR reads were re-called with MiXCR into one record per CDR3 protein. This sample has roughly 30,000 distinct CDR3 sequences, with over 35% found just once. The chain combines TRBV10-1 with TRBJ2-7, with 12 bases fitting TRBD2. The sequence derives from a woman aged 25 to 45 with Graves' hyperthyroidism. Sequenced input: blood. The CDR3 nucleotides read TGCGCCAGCAGTGAGTCGGCTAGCGGGAGGGACGAGCAGTACTTC. Translating gives CASSESASGRDEQYF.